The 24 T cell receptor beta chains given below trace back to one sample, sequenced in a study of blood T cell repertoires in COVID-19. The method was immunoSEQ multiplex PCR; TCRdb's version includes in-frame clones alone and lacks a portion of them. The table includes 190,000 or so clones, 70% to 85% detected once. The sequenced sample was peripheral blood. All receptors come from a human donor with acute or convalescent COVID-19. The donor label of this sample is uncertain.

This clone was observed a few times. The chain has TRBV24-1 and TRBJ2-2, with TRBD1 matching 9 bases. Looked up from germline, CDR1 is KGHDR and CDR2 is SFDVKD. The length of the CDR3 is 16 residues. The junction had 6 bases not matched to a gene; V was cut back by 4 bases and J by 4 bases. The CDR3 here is CATSEPGQGSTGELFF. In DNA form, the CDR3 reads TGTGCCACCAGTGAACCGGGACAGGGAAGCACCGGGGAGCTGTTTTTT.

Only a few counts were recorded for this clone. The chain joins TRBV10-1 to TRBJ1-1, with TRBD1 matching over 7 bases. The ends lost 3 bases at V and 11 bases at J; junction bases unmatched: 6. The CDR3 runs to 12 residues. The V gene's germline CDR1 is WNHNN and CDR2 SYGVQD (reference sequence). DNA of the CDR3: TGCGCCAGCAGTGACCGTACAGGGGCTGCTTTCTTT. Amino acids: CASSDRTGAAFF.

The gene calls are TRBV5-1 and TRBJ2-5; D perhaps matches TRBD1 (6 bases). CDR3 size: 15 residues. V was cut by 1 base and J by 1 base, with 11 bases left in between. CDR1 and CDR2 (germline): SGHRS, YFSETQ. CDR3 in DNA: TGCGCCAGCAGCTTGCAGGGGCAGGGCCAAGAGACCCAGTACTTC. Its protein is CASSLQGQGQETQYF.

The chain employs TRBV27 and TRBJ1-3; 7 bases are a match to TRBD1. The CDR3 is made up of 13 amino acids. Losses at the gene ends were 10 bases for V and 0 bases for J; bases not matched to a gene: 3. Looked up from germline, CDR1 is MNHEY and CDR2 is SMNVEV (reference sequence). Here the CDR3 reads CATRDSSGNTIYF. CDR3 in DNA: TGTGCCACCCGGGACAGCTCTGGAAACACCATATATTTT.

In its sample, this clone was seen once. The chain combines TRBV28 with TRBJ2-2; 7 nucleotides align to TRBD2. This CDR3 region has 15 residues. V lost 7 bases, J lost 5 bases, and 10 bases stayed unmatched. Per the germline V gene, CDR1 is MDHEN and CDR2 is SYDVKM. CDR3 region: CASTLGGRETGELFF. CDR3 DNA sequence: TGTGCCAGCACGCTTGGAGGGAGGGAAACCGGGGAGCTGTTTTTT.

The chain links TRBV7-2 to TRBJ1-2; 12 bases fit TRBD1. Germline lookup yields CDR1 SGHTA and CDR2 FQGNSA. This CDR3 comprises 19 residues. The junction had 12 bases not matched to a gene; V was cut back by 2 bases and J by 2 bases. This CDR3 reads CASSLSTRPGQGANYGYTF. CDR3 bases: TGTGCCAGCAGCTTAAGCACTAGACCGGGACAGGGGGCAAACTATGGCTACACCTTC.

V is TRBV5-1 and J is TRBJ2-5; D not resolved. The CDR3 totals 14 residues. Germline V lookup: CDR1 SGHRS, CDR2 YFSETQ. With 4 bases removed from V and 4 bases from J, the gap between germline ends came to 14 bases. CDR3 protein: CASSPSVVPETQYF. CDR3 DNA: TGCGCCAGCAGCCCCAGCGTAGTACCAGAGACCCAGTACTTC.

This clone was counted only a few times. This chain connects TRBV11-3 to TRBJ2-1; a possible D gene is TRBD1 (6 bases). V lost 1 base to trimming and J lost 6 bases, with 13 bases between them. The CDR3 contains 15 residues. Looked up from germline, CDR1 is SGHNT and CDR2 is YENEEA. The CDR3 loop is CASSLGAAGANEQFF. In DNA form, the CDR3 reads TGTGCCAGCAGCTTAGGGGCGGCAGGGGCCAATGAGCAGTTCTTC.

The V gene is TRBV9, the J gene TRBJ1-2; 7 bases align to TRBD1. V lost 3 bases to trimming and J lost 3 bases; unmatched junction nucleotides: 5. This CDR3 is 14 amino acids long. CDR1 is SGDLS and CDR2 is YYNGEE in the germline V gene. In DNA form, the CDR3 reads TGTGCCAGCAGCGCCACAGGGGACTACTATGGCTACACCTTC. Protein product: CASSATGDYYGYTF.

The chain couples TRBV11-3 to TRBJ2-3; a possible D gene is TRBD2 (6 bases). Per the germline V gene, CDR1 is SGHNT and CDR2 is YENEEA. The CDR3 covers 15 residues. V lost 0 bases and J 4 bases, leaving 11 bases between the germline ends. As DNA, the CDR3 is TGTGCCAGCAGCTTAGATGGGTCTAGCGCAGATACGCAGTATTTT. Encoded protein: CASSLDGSSADTQYF.

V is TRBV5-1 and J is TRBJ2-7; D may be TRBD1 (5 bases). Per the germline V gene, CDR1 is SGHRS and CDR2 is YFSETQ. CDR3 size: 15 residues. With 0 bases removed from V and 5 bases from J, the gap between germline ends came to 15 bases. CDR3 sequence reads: CASSLEGLGNNEQYF. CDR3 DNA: TGCGCCAGCAGCTTGGAGGGGCTAGGGAACAACGAGCAGTACTTC.

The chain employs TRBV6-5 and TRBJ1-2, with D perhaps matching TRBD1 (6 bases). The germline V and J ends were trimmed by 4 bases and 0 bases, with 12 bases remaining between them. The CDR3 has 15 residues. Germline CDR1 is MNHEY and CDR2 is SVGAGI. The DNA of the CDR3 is TGTGCCAGCAGTTCCACGGGGGGCACTAACTATGGCTACACCTTC. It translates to CASSSTGGTNYGYTF.

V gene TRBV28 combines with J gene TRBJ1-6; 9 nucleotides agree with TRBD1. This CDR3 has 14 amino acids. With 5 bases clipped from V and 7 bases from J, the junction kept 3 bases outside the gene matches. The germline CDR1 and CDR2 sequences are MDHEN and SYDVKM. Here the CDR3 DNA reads TGTGCCAGCAGTGGGACAGGGAGAAATTCACCCCTCCACTTT. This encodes CASSGTGRNSPLHF.

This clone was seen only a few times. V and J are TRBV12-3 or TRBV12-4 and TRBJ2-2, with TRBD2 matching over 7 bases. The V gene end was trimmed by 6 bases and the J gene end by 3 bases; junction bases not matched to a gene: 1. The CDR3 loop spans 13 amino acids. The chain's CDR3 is CASRSGDTGELFF. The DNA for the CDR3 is TGTGCCAGCAGAAGCGGGGACACCGGGGAGCTGTTTTTT.

The CDR3 region has the DNA TGCGCCAGCAGCCCCCGGGACAGGGCGTTCGGGAATTCACCCCTCCACTTT. Encoded protein: CASSPRDRAFGNSPLHF. V and J are TRBV5-1 and TRBJ1-6; 9 nucleotides match TRBD1. The V segment lost 4 bases and the J segment 7 bases; nucleotides outside the gene matches: 12. Germline lookup yields CDR1 SGHRS and CDR2 YFSETQ. There are 17 residues in the CDR3.

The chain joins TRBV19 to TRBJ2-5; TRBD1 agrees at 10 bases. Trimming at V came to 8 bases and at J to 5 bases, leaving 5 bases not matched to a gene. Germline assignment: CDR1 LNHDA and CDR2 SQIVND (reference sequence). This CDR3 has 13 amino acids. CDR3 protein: CASRDRGRETQYF. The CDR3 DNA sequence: TGTGCCAGTCGGGACAGGGGTAGGGAGACCCAGTACTTC.

CDR3 sequence (DNA): TGTGCCAGCAGCTCTTCTTATTTTAGCGGGAGAGATGAGCAGTTCTTC. Translating gives CASSSSYFSGRDEQFF. The chain carries TRBV7-9 and TRBJ2-1; TRBD2 aligns across 9 bases. V lost 4 bases to trimming and J lost 8 bases; unmatched junction nucleotides: 12. The germline gives CDR1 SEHNR, CDR2 FQNEAQ (reference sequence). The CDR3 runs 16 residues.

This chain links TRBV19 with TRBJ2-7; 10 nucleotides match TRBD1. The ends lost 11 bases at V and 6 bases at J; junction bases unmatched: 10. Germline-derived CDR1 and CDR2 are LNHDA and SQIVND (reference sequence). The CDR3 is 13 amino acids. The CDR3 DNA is TGTGCCGGGGCCGGGACAGGGGACACCGAGCAGTACTTC. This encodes CAGAGTGDTEQYF.

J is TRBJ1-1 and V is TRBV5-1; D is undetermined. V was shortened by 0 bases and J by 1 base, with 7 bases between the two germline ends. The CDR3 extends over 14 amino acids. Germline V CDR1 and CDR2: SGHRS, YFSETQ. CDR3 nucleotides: TGCGCCAGCAGCTTGGTTTTCGGGAACACTGAAGCTTTCTTT. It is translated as CASSLVFGNTEAFF.

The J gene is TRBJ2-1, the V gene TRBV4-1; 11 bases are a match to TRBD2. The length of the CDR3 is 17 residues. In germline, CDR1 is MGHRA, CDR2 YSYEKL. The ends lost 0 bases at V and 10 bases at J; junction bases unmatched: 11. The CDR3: CASSQDPVGLAALEQFF. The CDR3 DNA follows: TGCGCCAGCAGCCAAGATCCGGTGGGACTAGCGGCGTTGGAGCAGTTCTTC.

The CDR3 is CASRAGVRGDTQYF. The CDR3 DNA is TGTGCCAGTAGGGCGGGAGTTCGGGGAGATACGCAGTATTTT. The gene calls are TRBV19 and TRBJ2-3; 7 bases fit TRBD2. The V segment lost 6 bases and the J segment 5 bases; nucleotides outside the gene matches: 8. CDR1 and CDR2 (germline): LNHDA, SQIVND (reference sequence). The CDR3 is 14 amino acids. Combining the CDR3 with reference TRBV19 and TRBJ2-3 gives the whole variable domain DGGITQSPKYLFRKEGQNVTLSCEQNLNHDAMYWYRQDPGQGLRLIYYSQIVNDFQKGDIAEGYSVSREKKESFPLTVTSAQKNPTAFYLCASRAGVRGDTQYFGPGTRLTVL.

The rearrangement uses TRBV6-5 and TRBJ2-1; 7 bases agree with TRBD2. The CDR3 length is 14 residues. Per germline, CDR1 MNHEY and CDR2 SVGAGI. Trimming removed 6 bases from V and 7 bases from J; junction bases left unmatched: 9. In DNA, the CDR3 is TGTGCCAGCAGCCAAGGACTAGTTGTAAATGAGCAGTTCTTC. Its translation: CASSQGLVVNEQFF.

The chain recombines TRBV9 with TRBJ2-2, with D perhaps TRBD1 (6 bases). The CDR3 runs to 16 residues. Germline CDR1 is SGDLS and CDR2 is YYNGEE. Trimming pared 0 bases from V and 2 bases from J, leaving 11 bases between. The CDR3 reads CASSVVPGANTGELFF. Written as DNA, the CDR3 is TGTGCCAGCAGCGTAGTCCCAGGGGCCAACACCGGGGAGCTGTTTTTT.

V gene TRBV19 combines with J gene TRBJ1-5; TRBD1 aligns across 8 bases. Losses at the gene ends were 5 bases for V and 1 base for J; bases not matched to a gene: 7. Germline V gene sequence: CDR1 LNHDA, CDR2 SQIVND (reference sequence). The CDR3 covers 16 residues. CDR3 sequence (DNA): TGTGCCAGTAGTCCGAAAGACAGGGGAAGCAATCAGCCCCAGCATTTT. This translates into CASSPKDRGSNQPQHF.